One and the same sample provided the 7 T cell receptor beta chains below, sequenced in a study of T cell responses to AZD1222 COVID-19 vaccine. Libraries were prepared by immunoSEQ multiplex PCR; TCRdb keeps only in-frame clonotypes and omits some of them. This table has approximately 49,000 clones, 79% appearing once. The starting material was peripheral blood, obtained on day 0 of MenACWY control vaccination. The origin of the receptors is an adult in good health.

This rearrangement joins TRBV4-1 to TRBJ2-3; TRBD1 is a possible D gene (6 bases). V shed 4 bases and J shed 3 bases, with 17 bases lying between them. The CDR3 is 16 amino acids. Germline V gene data show CDR1 as MGHRA and CDR2 as YSYEKL. The DNA for the CDR3 is TGCGCCAGCAGCCTAACCGACAGGAGGACTACAGATACGCAGTATTTT. It yields the protein CASSLTDRRTTDTQYF.

This clone was recorded at least ten times. The V call is TRBV7-2, the J call TRBJ2-7; TRBD2 matches 7 bases. Per the germline V gene, CDR1 is SGHTA and CDR2 is FQGNSA. Trimming cost V 1 base and J 2 bases; bases outside gene matches: 5. The CDR3 is made up of 15 amino acids. CDR3 DNA sequence: TGTGCCAGCAGCTTAGTGTCTAGCGGCACCTACGAGCAGTACTTC. Its protein is CASSLVSSGTYEQYF.

The chain combines TRBV4-1 with TRBJ1-1, with D possibly TRBD1 on 5 matching bases. The length of the CDR3 is 16 residues. The V gene lost 0 bases and the J gene lost 4 bases, with 15 bases spanning the gap. The germline gives CDR1 MGHRA, CDR2 YSYEKL. Here the CDR3 reads CASSQDKGQGGTEAFF. The DNA of the CDR3 is TGCGCCAGCAGCCAAGATAAAGGCCAGGGAGGCACTGAAGCTTTCTTT.

V and J are TRBV24-1 and TRBJ2-7, with 11 bases fitting TRBD2. V lost 0 bases to trimming and J lost 3 bases; unmatched junction nucleotides: 6. Germline V gives CDR1 KGHDR, CDR2 SFDVKD. This CDR3 has 17 residues. The CDR3 sequence: CATSDLLLTSGIYEQYF. For the CDR3, the DNA is TGTGCCACCAGTGATTTGTTGCTGACTAGCGGGATCTACGAGCAGTACTTC.

This clone has only a few counts. The J gene is TRBJ2-1, the V gene TRBV28; no definite D call. CDR1 MDHEN and CDR2 SYDVKM come from the germline V gene. This CDR3 spans 12 amino acids. Trimming removed 6 bases at V and 7 bases at J, with 10 bases between. The CDR3 DNA follows: TGTGCCAGCAGGTTACTTACTAATGAGCAGTTCTTC. It translates to CASRLLTNEQFF.

This clone was counted only a few times. This rearrangement joins TRBV7-8 to TRBJ2-2, with 12 bases fitting TRBD1. The CDR3 length is 16 residues. CDR1 is SGHVS, CDR2 FQNEAQ, per germline. J lost 5 bases, V lost 5 bases, and 6 bases had no gene match. DNA of the CDR3: TGTGCCAGCAGCCTTGAGGGACAGGGGGCGACCGGGGAGCTGTTTTTT. This gives the protein CASSLEGQGATGELFF.

With respect to this clone: Other DNA sequences in the sample encode the same CDR3. The chain employs TRBV6-1 and TRBJ2-7, with 11 bases matching TRBD1. Germline CDR1 and CDR2: MNHNS and SASEGT. The CDR3 extends over 15 amino acids. V shed 3 bases and J 0 bases; nucleotides not matched to a gene: 1. CDR3 in amino acids: CASSEGTGGSYEQYV. DNA for the CDR3: TGTGCCAGCAGTGAGGGGACAGGGGGCTCCTACGAGCAGTACGTC.